This TCR beta chain was recorded in a study of cytotoxic CD8 clonotypes in ibrutinib-treated CLL. Sequenced by immunoSEQ multiplex PCR; TCRdb stores in-frame clones only, minus some. The table shows 45,000 to 50,000 clones, with approximately 51% occurring only once. This clone was seen a handful of times. Trimming at V came to 4 bases and at J to 2 bases, leaving 2 bases not matched to a gene. CDR1 and CDR2 (germline): GTSNPN, SVGIG (reference sequence). CDR3 length equals 13 residues. The V and J genes are TRBV30 and TRBJ2-7; 10 nucleotides match TRBD2. The receptor was derived from a human donor with chronic lymphocytic leukemia. Sample: PBMCs, taken after 12 months of ibrutinib treatment. This CDR3 is CAWTLAGTYEQYF. The CDR3 DNA follows: TGTGCCTGGACACTAGCGGGGACCTACGAGCAGTACTTC.